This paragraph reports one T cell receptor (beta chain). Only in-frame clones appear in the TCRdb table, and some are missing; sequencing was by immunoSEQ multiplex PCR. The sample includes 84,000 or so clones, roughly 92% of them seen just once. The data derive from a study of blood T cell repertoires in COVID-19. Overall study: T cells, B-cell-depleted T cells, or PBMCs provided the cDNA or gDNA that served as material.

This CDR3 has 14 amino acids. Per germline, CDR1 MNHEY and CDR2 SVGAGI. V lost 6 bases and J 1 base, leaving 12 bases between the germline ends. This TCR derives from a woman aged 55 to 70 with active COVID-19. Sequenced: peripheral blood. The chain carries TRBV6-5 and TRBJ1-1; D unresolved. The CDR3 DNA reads TGTGCCAGCAGGCCACCGAGACAGAACACTGAAGCTTTCTTT. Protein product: CASRPPRQNTEAFF.